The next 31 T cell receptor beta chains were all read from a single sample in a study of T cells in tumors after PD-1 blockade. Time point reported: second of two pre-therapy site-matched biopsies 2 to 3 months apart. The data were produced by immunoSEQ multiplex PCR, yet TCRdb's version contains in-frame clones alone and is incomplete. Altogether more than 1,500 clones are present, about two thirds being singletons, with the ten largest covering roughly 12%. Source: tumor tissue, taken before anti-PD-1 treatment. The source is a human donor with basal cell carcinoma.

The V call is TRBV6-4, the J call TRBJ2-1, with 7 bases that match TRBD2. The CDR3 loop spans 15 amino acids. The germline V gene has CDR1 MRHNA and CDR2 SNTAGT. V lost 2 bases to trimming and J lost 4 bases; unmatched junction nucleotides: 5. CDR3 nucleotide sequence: TGTGCCAGCAGTGACGAGCGGGGCCCGTACAATGAGCAGTTCTTC. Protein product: CASSDERGPYNEQFF.

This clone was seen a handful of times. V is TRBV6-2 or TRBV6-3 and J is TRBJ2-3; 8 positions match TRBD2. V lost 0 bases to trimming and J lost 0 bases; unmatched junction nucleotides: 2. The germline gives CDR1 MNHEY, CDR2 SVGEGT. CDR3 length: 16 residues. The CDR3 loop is CASSYSPGGSTDTQYF. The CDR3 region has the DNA TGTGCCAGCAGTTACTCGCCGGGGGGGAGCACAGATACGCAGTATTTT.

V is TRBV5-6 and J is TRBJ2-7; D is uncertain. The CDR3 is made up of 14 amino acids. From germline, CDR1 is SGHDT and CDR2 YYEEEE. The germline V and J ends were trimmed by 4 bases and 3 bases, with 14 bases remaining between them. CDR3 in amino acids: CASSQTDEFYEQYF. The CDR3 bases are TGTGCCAGCAGCCAAACAGATGAGTTCTACGAGCAGTACTTC.

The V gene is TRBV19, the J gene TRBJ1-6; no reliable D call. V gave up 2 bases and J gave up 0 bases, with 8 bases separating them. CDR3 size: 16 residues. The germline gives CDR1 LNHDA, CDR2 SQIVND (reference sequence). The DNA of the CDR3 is TGTGCCAGTAGTATACAACAGAGCTCCTATAATTCACCCCTCCACTTT. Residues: CASSIQQSSYNSPLHF.

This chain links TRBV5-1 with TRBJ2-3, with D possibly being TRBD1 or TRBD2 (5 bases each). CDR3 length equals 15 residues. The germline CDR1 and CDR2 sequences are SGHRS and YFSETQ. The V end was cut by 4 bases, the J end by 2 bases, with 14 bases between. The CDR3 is CASSTGTFFTDTQYF. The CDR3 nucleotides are TGCGCCAGCAGCACCGGGACGTTTTTCACAGATACGCAGTATTTT.

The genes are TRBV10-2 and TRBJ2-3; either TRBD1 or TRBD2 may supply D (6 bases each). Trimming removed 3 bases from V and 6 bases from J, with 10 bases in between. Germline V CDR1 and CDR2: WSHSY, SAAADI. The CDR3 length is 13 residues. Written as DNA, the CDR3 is TGCGCCAGCAGTGACGGGGGCCTCGATACGCAGTATTTT. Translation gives CASSDGGLDTQYF.

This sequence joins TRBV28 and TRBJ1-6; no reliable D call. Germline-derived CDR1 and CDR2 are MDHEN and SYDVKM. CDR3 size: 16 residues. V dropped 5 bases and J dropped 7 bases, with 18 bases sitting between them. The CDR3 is CASSPPAGVKNSPLHF. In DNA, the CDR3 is TGTGCCAGCAGTCCCCCCGCAGGCGTTAAAAATTCACCCCTCCACTTT.

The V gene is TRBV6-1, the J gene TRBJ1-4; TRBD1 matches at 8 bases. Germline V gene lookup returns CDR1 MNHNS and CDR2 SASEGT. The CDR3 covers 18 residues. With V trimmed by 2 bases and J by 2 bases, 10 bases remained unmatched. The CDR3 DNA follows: TGTGCCAGCAGTGAAAGACAGGGGTCAACGGCTACTAATGAAAAACTGTTTTTT. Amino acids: CASSERQGSTATNEKLFF.

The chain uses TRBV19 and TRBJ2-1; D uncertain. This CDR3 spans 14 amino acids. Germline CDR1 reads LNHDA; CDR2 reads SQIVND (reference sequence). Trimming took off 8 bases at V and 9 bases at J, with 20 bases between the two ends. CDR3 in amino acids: CASSTTVLFGEQFF. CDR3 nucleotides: TGTGCCAGTTCGACAACCGTCCTTTTTGGTGAGCAGTTCTTC.

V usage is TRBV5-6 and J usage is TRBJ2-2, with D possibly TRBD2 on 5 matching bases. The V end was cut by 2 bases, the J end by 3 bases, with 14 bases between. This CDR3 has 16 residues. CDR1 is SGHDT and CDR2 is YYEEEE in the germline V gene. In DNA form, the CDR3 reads TGTGCCAGCAGCTTAACGTGGCCGGAGGACACCGGGGAGCTGTTTTTT. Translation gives CASSLTWPEDTGELFF.

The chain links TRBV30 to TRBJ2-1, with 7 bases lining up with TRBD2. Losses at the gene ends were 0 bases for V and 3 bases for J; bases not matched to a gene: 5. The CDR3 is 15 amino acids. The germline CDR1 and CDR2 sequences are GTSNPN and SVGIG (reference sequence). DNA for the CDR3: TGTGCCTGGAGTGTTCTAGCGGTCGACTACAATGAGCAGTTCTTC. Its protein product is CAWSVLAVDYNEQFF.

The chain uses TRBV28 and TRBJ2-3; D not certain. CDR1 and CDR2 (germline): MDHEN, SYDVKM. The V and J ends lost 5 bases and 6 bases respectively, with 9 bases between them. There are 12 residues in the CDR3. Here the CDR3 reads CASSTALDTQYF. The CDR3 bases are TGTGCCAGCAGTACCGCACTGGATACGCAGTATTTT.

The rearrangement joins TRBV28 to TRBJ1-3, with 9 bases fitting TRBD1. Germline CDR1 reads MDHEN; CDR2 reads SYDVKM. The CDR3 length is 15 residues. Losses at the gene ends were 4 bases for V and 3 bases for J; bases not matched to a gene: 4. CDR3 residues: CASSSPDRGGNTIYF. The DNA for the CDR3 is TGTGCCAGCAGTTCACCGGACAGGGGTGGAAACACCATATATTTT. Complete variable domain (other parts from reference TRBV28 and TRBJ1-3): DVKVTQSSRYLVKRTGEKVFLECVQDMDHENMFWYRQDPGLGLRLIYFSYDVKMKEKGDIPEGYSVSREKKERFSLILESASTNQTSMYLCASSSPDRGGNTIYFGEGSWLTVV.

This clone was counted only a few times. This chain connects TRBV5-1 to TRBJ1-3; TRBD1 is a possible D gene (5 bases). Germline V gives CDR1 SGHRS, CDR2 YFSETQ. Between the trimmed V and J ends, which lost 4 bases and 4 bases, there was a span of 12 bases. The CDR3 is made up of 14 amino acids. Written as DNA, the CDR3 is TGCGCCAGCAGCCCGGGACTCGTGGGAAACACCATATATTTT. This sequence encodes CASSPGLVGNTIYF.

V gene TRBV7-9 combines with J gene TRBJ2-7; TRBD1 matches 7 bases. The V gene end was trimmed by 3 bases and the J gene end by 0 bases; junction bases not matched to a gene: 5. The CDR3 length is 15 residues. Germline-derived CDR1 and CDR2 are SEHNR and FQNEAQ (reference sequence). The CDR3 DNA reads TGTGCCAGCAGCTTCGGGACAGCGAGCTCCTACGAGCAGTACTTC. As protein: CASSFGTASSYEQYF.

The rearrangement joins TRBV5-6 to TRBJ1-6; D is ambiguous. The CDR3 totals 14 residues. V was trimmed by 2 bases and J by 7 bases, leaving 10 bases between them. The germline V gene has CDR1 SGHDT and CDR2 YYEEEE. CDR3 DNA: TGTGCCAGCAGCTTTGGGAAGGGAAATTCACCCCTCCACTTT. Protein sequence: CASSFGKGNSPLHF.

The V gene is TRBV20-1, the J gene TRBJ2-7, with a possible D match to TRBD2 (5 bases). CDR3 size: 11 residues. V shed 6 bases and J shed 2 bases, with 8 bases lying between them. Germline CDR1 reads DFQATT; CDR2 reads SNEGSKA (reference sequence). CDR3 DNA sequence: TGCAGTGCCGGACTGACCTACGAGCAGTACTTC. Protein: CSAGLTYEQYF.

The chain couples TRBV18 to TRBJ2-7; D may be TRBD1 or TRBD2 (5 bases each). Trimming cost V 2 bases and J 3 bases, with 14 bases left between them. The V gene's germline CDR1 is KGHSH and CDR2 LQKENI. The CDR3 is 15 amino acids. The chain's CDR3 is CASSPSDAGSYEQYF. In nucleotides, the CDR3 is TGTGCCAGCTCACCATCTGACGCAGGGAGCTACGAGCAGTACTTC. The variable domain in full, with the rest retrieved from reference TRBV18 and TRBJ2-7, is NAGVMQNPRHLVRRRGQEARLRCSPMKGHSHVYWYRQLPEEGLKFMVYLQKENIIDESGMPKERFSAEFPKEGPSILRIQQVVRGDSAAYFCASSPSDAGSYEQYFGPGTRLTVT.

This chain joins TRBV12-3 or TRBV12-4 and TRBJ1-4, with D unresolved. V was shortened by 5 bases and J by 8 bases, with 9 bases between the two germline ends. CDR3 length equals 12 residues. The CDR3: CASSLQKEKLFF. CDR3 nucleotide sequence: TGTGCCAGCAGTCTACAAAAGGAAAAACTGTTTTTT.

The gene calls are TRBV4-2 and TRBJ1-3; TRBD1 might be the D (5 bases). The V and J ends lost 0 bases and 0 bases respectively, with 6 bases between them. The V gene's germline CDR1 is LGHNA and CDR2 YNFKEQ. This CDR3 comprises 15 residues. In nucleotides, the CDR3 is TGTGCCAGCAGCCAAGAGGGGGGCTCTGGAAACACCATATATTTT. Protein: CASSQEGGSGNTIYF.

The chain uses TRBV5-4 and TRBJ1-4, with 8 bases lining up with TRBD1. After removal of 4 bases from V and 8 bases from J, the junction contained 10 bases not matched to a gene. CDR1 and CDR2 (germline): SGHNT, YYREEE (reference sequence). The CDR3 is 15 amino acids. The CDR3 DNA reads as TGTGCCAGCAGCCCCGGTGGACAGGGAAGAGAAAAACTGTTTTTT. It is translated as CASSPGGQGREKLFF.

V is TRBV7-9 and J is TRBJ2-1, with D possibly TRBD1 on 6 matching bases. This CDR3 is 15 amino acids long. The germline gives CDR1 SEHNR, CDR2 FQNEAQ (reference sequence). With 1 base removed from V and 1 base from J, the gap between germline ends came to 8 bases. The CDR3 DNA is TGTGCCAGCAGCTTAGTGACAGGTTCCTACAATGAGCAGTTCTTC. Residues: CASSLVTGSYNEQFF.

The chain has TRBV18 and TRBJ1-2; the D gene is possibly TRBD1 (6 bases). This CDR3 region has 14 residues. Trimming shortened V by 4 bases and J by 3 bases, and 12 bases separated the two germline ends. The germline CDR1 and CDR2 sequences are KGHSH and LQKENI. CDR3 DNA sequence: TGTGCCAGCTCACTCCAGACAGGCCACTATGGCTACACCTTC. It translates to CASSLQTGHYGYTF.

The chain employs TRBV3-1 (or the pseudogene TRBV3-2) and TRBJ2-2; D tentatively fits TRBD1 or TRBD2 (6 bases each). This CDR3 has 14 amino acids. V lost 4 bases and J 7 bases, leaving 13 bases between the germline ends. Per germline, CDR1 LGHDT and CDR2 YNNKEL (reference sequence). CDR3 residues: CASSRRGTFGELFF. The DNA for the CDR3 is TGTGCCAGCAGCCGTAGGGGGACTTTCGGGGAGCTGTTTTTT.

In DNA form, the CDR3 reads TGTGCCAGCAGTAGAGACACCTATGGCTACACCTTC. This encodes CASSRDTYGYTF. The rearrangement links TRBV28 to TRBJ1-2; D is undetermined. V lost 5 bases and J lost 4, with 8 bases in between. Germline V lookup: CDR1 MDHEN, CDR2 SYDVKM. The CDR3 sequence is 12 residues long.

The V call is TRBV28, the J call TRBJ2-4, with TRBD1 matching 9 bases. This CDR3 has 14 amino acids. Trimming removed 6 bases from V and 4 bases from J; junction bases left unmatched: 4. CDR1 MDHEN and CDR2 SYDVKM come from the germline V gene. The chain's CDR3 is CASRVGQGKNIQYF. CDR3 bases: TGTGCCAGCAGGGTCGGACAGGGGAAAAACATTCAGTACTTC.

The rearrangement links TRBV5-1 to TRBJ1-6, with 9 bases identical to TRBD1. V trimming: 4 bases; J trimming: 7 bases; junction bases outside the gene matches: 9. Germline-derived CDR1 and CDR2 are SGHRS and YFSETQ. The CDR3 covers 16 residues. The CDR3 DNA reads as TGCGCCAGCAGCACCACGGGACAGGGAGGGAATTCACCCCTCCACTTT. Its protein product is CASSTTGQGGNSPLHF.

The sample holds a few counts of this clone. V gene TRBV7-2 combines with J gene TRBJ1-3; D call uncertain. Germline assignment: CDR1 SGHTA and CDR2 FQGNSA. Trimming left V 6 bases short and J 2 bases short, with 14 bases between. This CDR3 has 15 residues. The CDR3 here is CASSFIGSPGNTIYF. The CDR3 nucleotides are TGTGCCAGCAGTTTTATAGGGAGCCCTGGAAACACCATATATTTT.

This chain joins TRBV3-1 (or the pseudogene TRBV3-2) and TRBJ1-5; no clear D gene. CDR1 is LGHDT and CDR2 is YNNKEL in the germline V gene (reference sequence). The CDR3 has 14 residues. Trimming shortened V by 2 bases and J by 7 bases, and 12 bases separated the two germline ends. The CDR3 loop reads CASSQMGVAQPQHF. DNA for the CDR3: TGTGCCAGCAGCCAAATGGGCGTAGCGCAGCCCCAGCATTTT.

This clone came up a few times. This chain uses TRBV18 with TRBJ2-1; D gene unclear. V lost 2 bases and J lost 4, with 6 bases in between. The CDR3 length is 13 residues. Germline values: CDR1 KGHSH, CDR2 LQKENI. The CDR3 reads CASSPSAYNEQFF. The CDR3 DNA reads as TGTGCCAGCTCACCATCAGCGTACAATGAGCAGTTCTTC.

DNA for the CDR3: TGCGCCAGCAGCTTAGGTATCGGCACTGAAGCTTTCTTT. Its translation is CASSLGIGTEAFF. The chain recombines TRBV5-1 with TRBJ1-1; D unresolved. V lost 2 bases and J 4 bases, leaving 9 bases between the germline ends. Per the germline V gene, CDR1 is SGHRS and CDR2 is YFSETQ. The CDR3 consists of 13 residues.